This T cell receptor beta chain comes out of a study of blood T cell repertoires in COVID-19. In the study overall: Both acute and convalescent COVID-19 samples were obtained from the United States, Italy and Spain.

The repertoire was sequenced with immunoSEQ multiplex PCR; TCRdb's copy has only in-frame clones and lacks some. Of a few hundred thousand clones listed, 75% to 85% were seen once; the top ten hold about 2%. The CDR3 runs 12 residues. Germline V gene sequence: CDR1 MNHEY, CDR2 SMNVEV (reference sequence). Unmatched junction bases numbered 6, after V lost 6 bases and J lost 10 bases. This clonotype originated in a man aged 35 to 55 who had recovered from COVID-19. The sample comprised peripheral blood. The chain has TRBV27 and TRBJ1-1; TRBD1 agrees at 9 bases. The CDR3 spells CASRGQGPRAFF. The CDR3 DNA sequence: TGTGCCAGCAGGGGACAGGGACCGAGAGCTTTCTTT.